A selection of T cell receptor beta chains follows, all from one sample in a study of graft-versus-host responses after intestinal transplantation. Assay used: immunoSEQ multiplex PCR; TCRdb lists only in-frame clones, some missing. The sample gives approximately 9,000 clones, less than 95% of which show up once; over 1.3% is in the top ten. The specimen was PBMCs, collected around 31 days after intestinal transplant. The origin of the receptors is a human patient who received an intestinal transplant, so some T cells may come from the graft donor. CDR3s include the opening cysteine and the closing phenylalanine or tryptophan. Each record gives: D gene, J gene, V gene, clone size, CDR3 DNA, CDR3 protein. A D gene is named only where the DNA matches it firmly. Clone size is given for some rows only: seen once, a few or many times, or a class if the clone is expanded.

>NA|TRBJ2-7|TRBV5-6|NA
TGTGCCAGCAGCTTGGGGACTATATACGAGCAGTACTTC
CASSLGTIYEQYF
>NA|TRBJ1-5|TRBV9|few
TGTGCCTCCTCGAAGGGCAATCAGCCCCAGCATTTT
CASSKGNQPQHF
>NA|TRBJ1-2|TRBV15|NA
TGTGCCACCAGCAGCCTTAATCAGGGGCTTGGCTACACCTTC
CATSSLNQGLGYTF
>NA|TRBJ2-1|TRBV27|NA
TGTGCCAGCAGCCTTTACTTGGGGGATGAGCAGTTCTTC
CASSLYLGDEQFF
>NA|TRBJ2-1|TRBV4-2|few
TGTGCCAGCAGCCAAGAAAATAGAGTCAATGAGCAGTTCTTC
CASSQENRVNEQFF
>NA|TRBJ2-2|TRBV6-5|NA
TGTGCCAGCAGTTACTCCCCACCAGAGAACACCGGGGAGCTGTTTTTT
CASSYSPPENTGELFF
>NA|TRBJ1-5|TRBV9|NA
TGTGCCAGCAGCGTAGCTAGGGGGAATCAGCCCCAGCATTTT
CASSVARGNQPQHF
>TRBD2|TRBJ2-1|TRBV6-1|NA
TGTGCCAGCAGGGCCGGGACTAGCGGGGGAAATGAGCAGTTCTTC
CASRAGTSGGNEQFF
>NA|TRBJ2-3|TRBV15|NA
TGTGCCACCAGATCGGGGGAAAAGACAGATACGCAGTATTTT
CATRSGEKTDTQYF
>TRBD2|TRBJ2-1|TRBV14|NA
TGTGCCAGCAGCCTAGGACTAGCGGCTGAGCAGTTCTTC
CASSLGLAAEQFF
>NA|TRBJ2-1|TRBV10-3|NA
NA
CAITSAVGDNEQFF
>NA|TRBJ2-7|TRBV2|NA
TGTGCCAGCAGTGAAACTAGGCAGGGCAACTACGAGCAGTACTTC
CASSETRQGNYEQYF
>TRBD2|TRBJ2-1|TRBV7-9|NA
TGTGCCAGCAGCCTGACTAGCGGGGGGGCCAATGAGCAGTTCTTC
CASSLTSGGANEQFF
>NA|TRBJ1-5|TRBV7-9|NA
TGTGCCAGCAGCTTAAACCAGGGAAATCAGCCCCAGCATTTT
CASSLNQGNQPQHF
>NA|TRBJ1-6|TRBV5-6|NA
TGTGCCAGCAGCCTTGGGGTGGTTTCCTATAATTCACCCCTCCACTTT
CASSLGVVSYNSPLHF
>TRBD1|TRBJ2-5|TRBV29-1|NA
TGCAGCGTTGCTTGGGTACAGGGGTCGTGGGGGGAGACCCAGTACTTC
CSVAWVQGSWGETQYF
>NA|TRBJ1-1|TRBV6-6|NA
TGTGCCAGCAGTCGGGAGGGCTTGAACACTGAAGCTTTCTTT
CASSREGLNTEAFF
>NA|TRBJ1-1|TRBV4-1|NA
TGCGCCAGCAGCCAAGATGAGGGGGGGATCACTGAAGCTTTCTTT
CASSQDEGGITEAFF
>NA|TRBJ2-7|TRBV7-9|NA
TGTGCCAGCAGCTATGAAGGGCCCGACGCGAGCTCCTACGAGCAGTACTTC
CASSYEGPDASSYEQYF
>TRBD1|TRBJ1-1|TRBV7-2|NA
TGTGCCAGCAGACAGGGACAGGGGGCTGACACTGAAGCTTTCTTT
CASRQGQGADTEAFF
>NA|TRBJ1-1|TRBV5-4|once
TGTGCCAGCAGCTTCGCCGCAGGGGCTTTGGGAACTGAAGCTTTCTTT
CASSFAAGALGTEAFF
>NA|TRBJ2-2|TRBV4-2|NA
TGTGCCAGCAGCCCGGGCAGACTAGTTAGTTCCGGGGAGCTGTTTTTT
CASSPGRLVSSGELFF
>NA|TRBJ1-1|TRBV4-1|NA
TGCGCCAGCAGCCGAGTTGGGGGGGGCACTGAAGCTTTCTTT
CASSRVGGGTEAFF
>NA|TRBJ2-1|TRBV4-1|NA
TGCGCCAGCAGCCAAGGAACTAGCTCCCATGAGCAGTTCTTC
CASSQGTSSHEQFF
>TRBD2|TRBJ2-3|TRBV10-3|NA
TGTGCCATCAGTGAGTACTCTAGCGGGGGGGCCACAGATACGCAGTATTTT
CAISEYSSGGATDTQYF
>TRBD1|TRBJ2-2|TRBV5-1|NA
TGCGCCAGCAGCTTGGTCCCTACAGGGGGCTTGAGCACCGGGGAGCTGTTTTTT
CASSLVPTGGLSTGELFF
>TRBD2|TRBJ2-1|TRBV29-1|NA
TGCAGCGTTGACGGCCTAGCGGCCTACAATGAGCAGTTCTTC
CSVDGLAAYNEQFF
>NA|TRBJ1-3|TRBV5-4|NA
TGTGCCAGCAGCTTGGCGGGCTCTGGAAACACCATATATTTT
CASSLAGSGNTIYF
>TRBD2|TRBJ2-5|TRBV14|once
TGTGCCAGCAGCCAGGGGCTAGCGGGGGCAGAGACCCAGTACTTC
CASSQGLAGAETQYF
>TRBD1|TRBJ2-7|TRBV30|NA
TGTGCCTCCAGGACAGGGGAGGGGGGGGAGCAGTACTTC
CASRTGEGGEQYF